The 25 T cell receptor beta chains reported below all come from one sample, sequenced in a study of glioma-infiltrating T cells (dated by TCRdb to 2016 to 2017). The sequencing machine was an Illumina MiSeq. The iRepertoire nested amplicon-rescue multiplex PCR (arm-PCR) platform was used to amplify TCR alpha and beta CDR3 regions from RNA. TCRdb's own reprocessing of the public reads used fastp at Q25 and MiXCR and kept productive beta chains. Each CDR3 protein gets just one entry, which takes the most common genes and DNA from the rows behind it. The sample table records fewer than 90,000 distinct CDR3 sequences; less than 30% of these occur just once. Of the sample, about 6.7% is held by the ten largest clones. Sample: glioma tissue, nonneoplastic brain tissue, or PBMCs (not recorded which). The receptors originated from a human donor with low-grade glioma or glioblastoma, undergoing nonglioma brain surgery, or in good health (not recorded which).

V is TRBV19 and J is TRBJ2-5; no firm D call. CDR3 size: 16 residues. V was clipped by 0 bases and J by 5 bases, with 16 bases between them. From germline, CDR1 is LNHDA and CDR2 SQIVND (reference sequence). CDR3 nucleotide sequence: TGTGCCAGTAGTATAGATCAAAGCCCTCAGATGGAGACCCAGTACTTC. It yields the protein CASSIDQSPQMETQYF. The variable domain in full, completed from reference TRBV19 and TRBJ2-5, reads DGGITQSPKYLFRKEGQNVTLSCEQNLNHDAMYWYRQDPGQGLRLIYYSQIVNDFQKGDIAEGYSVSREKKESFPLTVTSAQKNPTAFYLCASSIDQSPQMETQYFGPGTRLLVL.

This clonotype occurred many times. The J gene is TRBJ2-3, the V gene TRBV19; 8 bases fit TRBD2. Germline V gives CDR1 LNHDA, CDR2 SQIVND (reference sequence). The CDR3 length is 13 residues. Trimming removed 4 bases from V and 5 bases from J; junction bases left unmatched: 2. CDR3 in amino acids: CASSTSGGDTQYF. CDR3 nucleotide sequence: TGTGCCAGTAGTACCAGCGGGGGAGATACGCAGTATTTT.

This clonotype was found once. With a much larger clone just one base away, this may be a read error. The gene calls are TRBV6-1 and TRBJ2-3, with D perhaps TRBD1 (6 bases). This CDR3 has 14 residues. The germline V gene encodes CDR1 MNHNS and CDR2 SASEGT. Trimming took 7 bases from V and 5 from J, leaving 16 bases between them. The CDR3 DNA is TGTGCCAGCACCCTGAGCCAGGGGCAAGATACGCAGTATTTT. It encodes CASTLSQGQDTQYF.

Many counts were recorded for this clonotype. The V call is TRBV6-1, the J call TRBJ1-1; no firm D call. The CDR3 runs to 13 residues. Germline CDR1 reads MNHNS; CDR2 reads SASEGT. Trimming cost V 2 bases and J 7 bases, with 11 bases left between them. In DNA, the CDR3 is TGTGCCAGCAGTGAATGGGCCCGATATGAAGCTTTCTTT. Its translation: CASSEWARYEAFF.

The rearrangement joins TRBV5-1 to TRBJ2-5; D may correspond to TRBD1 or TRBD2 (5 bases each). Germline V lookup: CDR1 SGHRS, CDR2 YFSETQ. The CDR3 loop spans 15 amino acids. V lost 4 bases and J 1 base, leaving 14 bases between the germline ends. CDR3 sequence: CASSRIGTSQETQYF. The CDR3 DNA reads TGCGCCAGCAGCCGAATCGGGACCTCCCAAGAGACCCAGTACTTC.

This clonotype is medium-sized (0.01 to 0.1%) in the sample. Written as DNA, the CDR3 is TGTGCCAGCAGTTACAGGGACAGGGGCCCTGTGTACTTC. Its protein is CASSYRDRGPVYF. This chain links TRBV6-2 or TRBV6-3 with TRBJ2-5, with 10 bases lining up with TRBD1. V dropped 2 bases and J dropped 13; count of bases not matched to a gene: 7. The CDR3 has 13 amino acids. The germline V gene encodes CDR1 MNHEY and CDR2 SVGEGT.

This clonotype showed up many times. The chain employs TRBV6-1 and TRBJ1-5; D remains unclear. There are 15 residues in the CDR3. Looked up from germline, CDR1 is MNHNS and CDR2 is SASEGT. V was shortened by 10 bases and J by 0 bases, with 16 bases between the two germline ends. The CDR3 nucleotides read TGTGCCACCCCCCCCCTCCAGATTAGCAATCAGCCCCAGCATTTT. It codes for CATPPLQISNQPQHF.

This clonotype showed up many times. CDR3 coding DNA: TGCAGCGTTGAAGCCGGGAGTGGCAATGAGCAGTTCTTC. Its translation is CSVEAGSGNEQFF. V usage is TRBV29-1 and J usage is TRBJ2-1; D is possibly TRBD2 (6 bases). Trimming removed 1 base at V and 6 bases at J, with 10 bases between. Germline CDR1 reads SQVTM; CDR2 reads ANQGSEA. This CDR3 comprises 13 residues.

A word on this clonotype: Being one base from a much bigger clone, this may be a read error. The V call is TRBV2, the J call TRBJ2-7, with no clear D. The V gene's germline CDR1 is SNHLY and CDR2 FYNNEI. The V end lost 4 bases, the J end lost 7 bases, and 17 bases lay between the germline ends. The CDR3 spans 14 residues. In DNA form, the CDR3 reads TGTGCCAGCAGTGGAGAGTTAAGGGCCCGGGAGCAGTACTTC. The encoded protein is CASSGELRAREQYF.

This clonotype was observed a few times. The chain uses TRBV12-3 or TRBV12-4 and TRBJ1-1; D possibly corresponds to TRBD1 (6 bases). The CDR3 has 15 amino acids. Trimming shortened V by 6 bases and J by 6 bases, and 20 bases separated the two germline ends. CDR3 region: CASRRGGMGKAEAFF. The CDR3 bases are TGTGCCAGCAGGAGAGGGGGGATGGGAAAAGCTGAAGCTTTCTTT.

This clonotype was counted many times. The chain joins TRBV27 to TRBJ2-3, with 11 nucleotides matching TRBD2. J gave up 2 bases and V 2 bases, and 3 bases lay outside the gene matches. Germline CDR1 is MNHEY and CDR2 is SMNVEV (reference sequence). This CDR3 comprises 16 residues. The CDR3 loop is CASSLGGLAVTDTQYF. The CDR3 nucleotides are TGTGCCAGCAGTTTAGGGGGACTAGCGGTCACAGATACGCAGTATTTT.

At least ten counts were recorded for this clonotype. The V and J genes are TRBV16 and TRBJ1-5, with D perhaps TRBD1 (6 bases). Germline CDR1 is KGHSY and CDR2 is FQNENV. The V end lost 0 bases, the J end lost 2 bases, and 14 bases lay between the germline ends. CDR3 length: 17 amino acids. The CDR3 DNA reads TGTGCCAGCAGCCAATCGATTAGGGGGGATGGCAATCAGCCCCAGCATTTT. This codes for CASSQSIRGDGNQPQHF.

This clonotype was recorded many times. CDR3 loop: CASSENSGTRGNTIYF. CDR3 coding DNA: TGTGCCAGCAGTGAAAACTCCGGGACAAGGGGAAACACCATATATTTT. The chain recombines TRBV2 with TRBJ1-3; D perhaps matches TRBD1 (6 bases). Trimming removed 2 bases from V and 4 bases from J, with 15 bases in between. CDR3 length: 16 amino acids. Per the germline V gene, CDR1 is SNHLY and CDR2 is FYNNEI.

This clonotype has a count of ten or more. The CDR3: CASSPRFGVKTEAFF. As DNA, the CDR3 is TGTGCCAGCTCACCGCGTTTTGGGGTAAAGACTGAAGCTTTCTTT. This chain connects TRBV18 to TRBJ1-1, with D uncertain. V was shortened by 3 bases and J by 5 bases, with 16 bases between the two germline ends. Germline assignment: CDR1 KGHSH and CDR2 LQKENI. The CDR3 length is 15 residues.

This clonotype was seen a few times. V usage is TRBV12-3 or TRBV12-4 and J usage is TRBJ2-1; D gene ambiguous. The CDR3 loop spans 12 amino acids. The ends were cut back, 4 bases at V and 5 bases at J, with 6 bases in the middle. CDR3 region: CASSWANNEQFF. The CDR3 nucleotides read TGTGCCAGCAGTTGGGCCAACAATGAGCAGTTCTTC.

As to this clonotype: Given a much more abundant clone one base away, this may be a read error. Given the absence of the conserved phenylalanine or tryptophan at the CDR3 end, a read error is likely. This chain connects TRBV5-1 to TRBJ1-1; TRBD1 matches at 7 bases. The CDR3 runs 14 residues. The V gene's germline CDR1 is SGHRS and CDR2 YFSETQ. Trimming at V came to 2 bases and at J to 0 bases, leaving 1 base not matched to a gene. The CDR3 loop reads CASSLGTVNTEAFS. CDR3 nucleotides: TGCGCCAGCAGCTTAGGGACAGTGAACACTGAAGCTTTCTCT.

This clonotype was picked up many times. The V gene is TRBV19, the J gene TRBJ2-2, with a possible D match to TRBD2 (5 bases). Germline V gives CDR1 LNHDA, CDR2 SQIVND (reference sequence). The CDR3 spans 14 residues. V was trimmed by 5 bases and J by 6 bases, leaving 13 bases between them. The CDR3 DNA is TGTGCCAGTAGTGCGGTACTAGGTCCCGGGGAGCTGTTTTTT. Residues: CASSAVLGPGELFF.

This clonotype was recorded at least ten times. V gene TRBV20-1 combines with J gene TRBJ2-5, with TRBD2 as a possible D gene (6 bases). V was pared by 3 bases and J by 5 bases, with 16 bases between. The germline CDR1 and CDR2 sequences are DFQATT and SNEGSKA (reference sequence). CDR3 size: 14 residues. DNA of the CDR3: TGCAGTGCTAGTGGAGGGGCAAACCTGGAGACCCAGTACTTC. Protein sequence: CSASGGANLETQYF.

The chain has TRBV7-9 and TRBJ1-4; D is unresolved. Trimming took off 1 base at V and 0 bases at J, with 9 bases between the two ends. CDR1 is SEHNR, CDR2 FQNEAQ, per germline (reference sequence). The CDR3 runs to 16 residues. CDR3 residues: CASSLEGTATNEKLFF. Written as DNA, the CDR3 is TGTGCCAGCAGCTTAGAGGGTACCGCAACTAATGAAAAACTGTTTTTT. Supplemented by reference TRBV7-9 and TRBJ1-4, the full variable domain reads DTGVSQNPRHKITKRGQNVTFRCDPISEHNRLYWYRQTLGQGPEFLTYFQNEAQLEKSRLLSDRFSAERPKGSFSTLEIQRTEQGDSAMYLCASSLEGTATNEKLFFGSGTQLSVL.

The chain is built from TRBV9 and TRBJ2-7, with 7 bases lining up with TRBD2. Germline assignment: CDR1 SGDLS and CDR2 YYNGEE. This CDR3 is 14 amino acids long. V was clipped by 4 bases and J by 1 base; unmatched bases: 5. The CDR3 is CASSRVGGSYEQYF. The DNA for the CDR3 is TGTGCCAGCAGCCGCGTCGGGGGGTCCTACGAGCAGTACTTC.

This chain joins TRBV12-3 or TRBV12-4 and TRBJ1-5; D possibly corresponds to TRBD1 (6 bases). With 5 bases removed from V and 6 bases from J, the gap between germline ends came to 11 bases. The CDR3 sequence is 13 residues long. In DNA, the CDR3 is TGTGCCAGCAGTCCAACGACAGGTCAGCCCCAGCATTTT. The encoded protein is CASSPTTGQPQHF.

This clonotype was detected many times. The chain links TRBV19 to TRBJ2-3, with D possibly TRBD1 on 5 matching bases. CDR3 length: 14 residues. With 6 bases removed from V and 0 bases from J, the gap between germline ends came to 10 bases. CDR1 is LNHDA and CDR2 is SQIVND in the germline V gene (reference sequence). CDR3 sequence: CASSPQASTDTQYF. CDR3 coding DNA: TGTGCCAGTAGCCCACAGGCAAGCACAGATACGCAGTATTTT.

This clonotype was picked up many times. The rearrangement links TRBV7-2 to TRBJ1-2; no definite D call. Germline-derived CDR1 and CDR2 are SGHTA and FQGNSA. Trimming took off 7 bases at V and 2 bases at J, with 11 bases between the two ends. The CDR3 is 13 residues long. The CDR3 protein is CASTPGRNYGYTF. For the CDR3, the DNA is TGTGCCAGCACCCCTGGGAGGAACTATGGCTACACCTTC.

This clonotype came up a few times. The chain carries TRBV3-1 and TRBJ2-7, with 11 nucleotides matching TRBD2. Trimming removed 5 bases from V and 2 bases from J; junction bases left unmatched: 5. The CDR3 spans 15 residues. CDR1 is LGHDT and CDR2 is YNNKEL in the germline V gene (reference sequence). CDR3 coding DNA: TGTGCCAGCAGCGTAAGTAGCGGGGGGGCCTACGAGCAGTACTTC. Its translation is CASSVSSGGAYEQYF.

Many counts were recorded for this clonotype. The chain employs TRBV3-1 and TRBJ2-1; TRBD2 agrees at 8 bases. The junction had 7 bases not matched to a gene; V was cut back by 6 bases and J by 6 bases. Germline V gene sequence: CDR1 LGHDT, CDR2 YNNKEL (reference sequence). This CDR3 is built from 14 residues. The DNA of the CDR3 is TGTGCCAGCAGGGGCCCGGGGGGGGCCAATGAGCAGTTCTTC. The encoded protein is CASRGPGGANEQFF.